A selection of T cell receptor beta chains follows, all from one sample in a study of vaccination effects on CD4 cells after COVID-19. The repertoire was sequenced with immunoSEQ multiplex PCR; TCRdb's copy has only in-frame clones and lacks some. The data show under 55,000 clones, more than 60% seen once. For these TCRs, the target antigens are not known. The sample consisted of CD4+ T cells from PBMCs cultured with a peptide pool, taken before COVID-19 vaccination. These receptors all stem from a human donor who had a prior SARS-CoV-2 infection. The CDR3 runs from the conserved cysteine through the conserved F or W. Fields, in order: J gene, V gene, CDR3 protein.

>TRBJ1-1|TRBV30
CAWSVGGRETEAFF
>TRBJ2-1|TRBV5-5
CASSRDDGGGNYNEQFF
>TRBJ2-7|TRBV7-3
CASSLTSGLSYEQYF
>TRBJ2-3|TRBV7-2
CASSLGPSTDTQYF
>TRBJ1-5|TRBV5-8
CASKHQGATNQPQHF
>TRBJ2-1|TRBV7-7
CASSLSQNNEQFF
>TRBJ1-1|TRBV6-5
CASSYPLDRVTEAFF
>TRBJ1-2|TRBV9
CASSVVTVASDYGYTF
>TRBJ2-3|TRBV7-7
CASSEGVAGGTDTQYF
>TRBJ1-4|TRBV11-3
CASSLRGHEKLFF
>TRBJ2-3|TRBV7-2
CASTVDTDTQYF
>TRBJ1-5|TRBV20-1
CSASIVGWQPQHF
>TRBJ1-1|TRBV2
CASSEKGQNTEAFF
>TRBJ1-4|TRBV5-5
CASSLVSVEKLFF
>TRBJ1-1|TRBV7-9
CASSYLGGRTNSEAFF
>TRBJ1-2|TRBV29-1
CSVEYRGDGYTF
>TRBJ1-2|TRBV5-1
CASSSRTQNYGYTF
>TRBJ1-2|TRBV7-2
CASNLGRGSNYGYTF
>TRBJ2-5|TRBV29-1
CSVDVGLAVNPGETQYF
>TRBJ2-1|TRBV27
CASSYFRSGAYNEQFF
>TRBJ2-7|TRBV10-3
CAISGGVAGGYEQYF
>TRBJ1-1|TRBV27
CASRGQGAFTEAFF
>TRBJ2-5|TRBV11-1
CASSPGLQETQYF
>TRBJ2-7|TRBV15
CATSVGARMISYEQYF
>TRBJ2-1|TRBV11-3
CASSFTGTRNYNEQFF
>TRBJ2-7|TRBV7-2
CASSSTIWGYEQYF
>TRBJ1-1|TRBV4-1
CASSHRQGHTEAFF
>TRBJ1-1|TRBV7-2
CASSFQQGYTEAFF
>TRBJ2-1|TRBV20-1
CSARTYNEQFF
>TRBJ2-1|TRBV27
CASRKSGGLFF
>TRBJ2-4|TRBV2
CASSVGTGFLAKNIQYF
>TRBJ1-6|TRBV7-2
CASSLALGADSPLHF
>TRBJ1-2|TRBV2
CASSESGGFSGYTF
>TRBJ2-3|TRBV27
CASSFRGTDTQYF
>TRBJ2-1|TRBV11-3
CASSKKGQGSYNEQFF
>TRBJ1-1|TRBV30
CAWSVLPTLNTEAFF
>TRBJ2-5|TRBV7-3
CASSYGQSETQYF
>TRBJ2-2|TRBV2
CASEQGARGELFF